One sample yielded the 32 T cell receptor beta chains listed below, sequenced in a study of CD8 T cells in ankylosing spondylitis. TCRdb re-called the 5' RACE reads through MiXCR, storing one row per CDR3 protein. Of around 250,000 distinct CDR3 sequences detected, about 10% appear once; the ten largest clones hold less than 8%. The source material was blood, either unsorted or a sorted T cell fraction (not recorded which). These receptor sequences come from a male donor with ankylosing spondylitis or in good health (not recorded which).

This clonotype was counted at least ten times. The CDR3 region is CASSLVGGAPGELFF. CDR3 nucleotides: TGTGCCAGCAGTCTAGTGGGGGGCGCACCCGGGGAGCTGTTTTTT. This sequence joins TRBV12-3 or TRBV12-4 and TRBJ2-2; perhaps D is TRBD1 or TRBD2 (6 bases each). The CDR3 runs to 15 residues. Trimming stripped 5 bases from V and 6 bases from J, with 16 bases between.

This clonotype was observed at least ten times. The chain links TRBV5-1 to TRBJ1-6, with D perhaps matching TRBD1 (5 bases). The CDR3 spans 15 residues. The germline CDR1 and CDR2 sequences are SGHRS and YFSETQ. Trimming left V 4 bases short and J 7 bases short, with 15 bases between. The CDR3 reads CASSPRQKENSPLHF. CDR3 DNA: TGCGCCAGCAGCCCCAGACAGAAAGAAAATTCACCCCTCCACTTT. Complete variable domain (other parts from reference TRBV5-1 and TRBJ1-6): KAGVTQTPRYLIKTRGQQVTLSCSPISGHRSVSWYQQTPGQGLQFLFEYFSETQRNKGNFPGRFSGRQFSNSRSEMNVSTLELGDSALYLCASSPRQKENSPLHFGNGTRLTVT.

This clonotype has at least ten counts. The gene calls are TRBV29-1 and TRBJ1-1, with 9 positions matching TRBD1. CDR1 and CDR2 (germline): SQVTM, ANQGSEA. This CDR3 contains 15 residues. J gave up 4 bases and V 7 bases, and 13 bases lay outside the gene matches. In DNA, the CDR3 is TGCAGCGCCGCTTCCTCCGTGACAGGGGGCACTGAAGCTTTCTTT. This translates into CSAASSVTGGTEAFF.

There are a few counts of this clonotype. The chain combines TRBV5-1 with TRBJ1-2; no reliable D call. CDR1 and CDR2 from the germline V gene are SGHRS and YFSETQ. V lost 1 base, J lost 5 bases, and 12 bases lay in between. This CDR3 contains 14 residues. CDR3 nucleotides: TGCGCCAGCAGCTTGCCCGGCTTTCGGTATGGCTACACCTTC. This sequence encodes CASSLPGFRYGYTF.

This clonotype was observed many times. The rearrangement uses TRBV2 and TRBJ1-1; D perhaps matches TRBD1 (5 bases). The CDR3 loop spans 15 amino acids. V lost 8 bases and J 0 bases, leaving 16 bases between the germline ends. Per germline, CDR1 SNHLY and CDR2 FYNNEI. The CDR3 sequence is CASSIRGIMNTEAFF. The CDR3 DNA reads TGTGCCAGCTCTATTAGGGGCATCATGAACACTGAAGCTTTCTTT.

This clonotype was found many times. This chain joins TRBV9 and TRBJ2-2; 7 bases map to TRBD2. V lost 4 bases and J lost 2; bases outside the gene matches: 5. The CDR3 has 15 residues. In germline, CDR1 is SGDLS, CDR2 YYNGEE. The CDR3 coding sequence is TGTGCCAGCAGCAGGGGACTACCAAACACCGGGGAGCTGTTTTTT. It specifies CASSRGLPNTGELFF.

This clonotype was seen a few times. The V and J genes are TRBV6-1 and TRBJ1-2; TRBD1 might be the D (5 bases). CDR1 MNHNS and CDR2 SASEGT come from the germline V gene. Trimming left V 6 bases short and J 4 bases short, with 12 bases between. The CDR3 extends over 13 amino acids. The CDR3 loop reads CASSETEIYGYTF. The CDR3 DNA is TGTGCCAGCAGCGAGACAGAGATCTATGGCTACACCTTC.

This clonotype was seen more than once but under ten times. The J gene is TRBJ2-3, the V gene TRBV11-2; D is unclear. Germline loops: CDR1 SGHAT, CDR2 FQNNGV. The V and J ends lost 4 bases and 0 bases respectively, with 17 bases between them. The CDR3 is made up of 17 amino acids. The CDR3 DNA reads TGTGCCAGCAGCTGGCGATATTCGGACGAAAGCACAGATACGCAGTATTTT. Amino acids: CASSWRYSDESTDTQYF.

This clonotype has just a few counts. The chain joins TRBV9 to TRBJ1-5; no clear D gene. V gave up 3 bases and J gave up 5 bases, with 12 bases separating them. The CDR3 extends over 14 amino acids. Per germline, CDR1 SGDLS and CDR2 YYNGEE. The CDR3 is CASSDQLKDQPQHF. DNA for the CDR3: TGTGCCAGCAGCGATCAGCTAAAAGATCAGCCCCAGCATTTT.

This clonotype occurred many times. The rearrangement joins TRBV28 to TRBJ2-7; perhaps TRBD1 as D (6 bases). V was shortened by 8 bases and J by 5 bases, with 19 bases between the two germline ends. The CDR3 loop spans 14 amino acids. Germline values: CDR1 MDHEN, CDR2 SYDVKM. DNA for the CDR3: TGTGCCAGCGCCGGGACACAAAAGGACCACGAGCAGTACTTC. It encodes CASAGTQKDHEQYF.

This rearrangement joins TRBV7-8 to TRBJ2-2, with D tentatively TRBD2 (6 bases). Germline values: CDR1 SGHVS, CDR2 FQNEAQ. The CDR3 extends over 17 amino acids. Deletions cut 1 base from V and 1 base from J, with 13 bases between. Here the CDR3 reads CASSLGAGSRNTGELFF. Written as DNA, the CDR3 is TGTGCCAGCAGCTTAGGGGCGGGGAGCAGGAACACCGGGGAGCTGTTTTTT.

This clonotype was recorded many times. V usage is TRBV5-1 and J usage is TRBJ2-1; 7 nucleotides line up with TRBD1. Germline assignment: CDR1 SGHRS and CDR2 YFSETQ. The CDR3 length is 15 residues. V dropped 3 bases and J dropped 7; count of bases not matched to a gene: 10. Here the CDR3 reads CASSSIPRDSNEQFF. The CDR3 nucleotides read TGCGCCAGCAGCTCTATTCCCCGGGACAGTAATGAGCAGTTCTTC.

This clonotype appeared many times. The chain carries TRBV11-2 and TRBJ2-1, with 7 bases matching TRBD1. This CDR3 spans 15 amino acids. Germline CDR1 is SGHAT and CDR2 is FQNNGV. V was pared by 4 bases and J by 4 bases, with 7 bases of the junction left unmatched. The CDR3 nucleotides read TGTGCCAGCAGCTGGCGACAGGGACGGTACAATGAGCAGTTCTTC. Its translation: CASSWRQGRYNEQFF.

This clonotype was counted ten times or more. V and J are TRBV20-1 and TRBJ2-7; 7 bases map to TRBD1. Germline lookup yields CDR1 DFQATT and CDR2 SNEGSKA (reference sequence). J gave up 0 bases and V 4 bases, and 3 bases lay outside the gene matches. CDR3 size: 13 residues. The CDR3 nucleotides read TGCAGTGCTATAGACAGGGACTCCTACGAGCAGTACTTC. This codes for CSAIDRDSYEQYF.

This clonotype was observed a few times. This sequence joins TRBV5-1 and TRBJ1-5; 7 bases map to TRBD1. CDR3 length equals 14 residues. Germline V gene data show CDR1 as SGHRS and CDR2 as YFSETQ. The trim removed 1 base at V and 9 bases at J, leaving 7 bases unmatched. DNA of the CDR3: TGCGCCAGCAGCTTGTCAGGGGGGGGATGGCCCCAGCATTTT. Translated, it gives CASSLSGGGWPQHF.

This clonotype was observed many times. The rearrangement links TRBV20-1 to TRBJ1-1; D not certain. Germline CDR1 and CDR2: DFQATT and SNEGSKA (reference sequence). The CDR3 is made up of 14 amino acids. V lost 5 bases and J lost 0, with 13 bases in between. CDR3 sequence reads: CSAAPPEMNTEAFF. CDR3 DNA: TGCAGTGCTGCCCCACCCGAGATGAACACTGAAGCTTTCTTT.

The rearrangement links TRBV7-9 to TRBJ2-1; tentatively, D is TRBD2 (5 bases). Between the trimmed V and J ends, which lost 0 bases and 9 bases, there was a span of 15 bases. The CDR3 consists of 15 residues. Per germline, CDR1 SEHNR and CDR2 FQNEAQ (reference sequence). The CDR3 sequence: CASSLASANRGEQFF. In DNA, the CDR3 is TGTGCCAGCAGCTTAGCTTCAGCCAATCGGGGTGAGCAGTTCTTC.

This clonotype was picked up a small number of times. The chain employs TRBV5-1 and TRBJ1-2; D remains ambiguous. CDR3 length: 16 amino acids. With 0 bases removed from V and 0 bases from J, the gap between germline ends came to 12 bases. Germline V gene data show CDR1 as SGHRS and CDR2 as YFSETQ. CDR3 sequence reads: CASSLGFTVANYGYTF. CDR3 in DNA: TGCGCCAGCAGCTTGGGATTCACGGTTGCTAACTATGGCTACACCTTC.

This clonotype was observed many times. The chain has TRBV12-3 or TRBV12-4 and TRBJ2-3; D is unresolved. CDR3 size: 13 residues. With 6 bases removed from V and 2 bases from J, the gap between germline ends came to 9 bases. The CDR3 reads CASSPIYTDTQYF. CDR3 nucleotides: TGTGCCAGCAGCCCGATTTACACAGATACGCAGTATTTT.

This clonotype was seen ten or more times. This chain links TRBV5-1 with TRBJ2-3; TRBD1 agrees at 9 bases. The ends lost 2 bases at V and 4 bases at J; junction bases unmatched: 11. CDR1 SGHRS and CDR2 YFSETQ come from the germline V gene. The CDR3 length is 17 residues. CDR3 in DNA: TGCGCCAGCAGCTTAAACCGGGACAGGGTATTTTCAGATACGCAGTATTTT. It encodes CASSLNRDRVFSDTQYF.

The J gene is TRBJ2-5, the V gene TRBV2; D may correspond to TRBD1 or TRBD2 (5 bases each). This CDR3 has 13 amino acids. The germline V gene encodes CDR1 SNHLY and CDR2 FYNNEI. Between the trimmed V and J ends, which lost 5 bases and 5 bases, there was a span of 12 bases. The CDR3 loop reads CASSNSREETQYF. CDR3 bases: TGTGCCAGCAGTAATAGCAGGGAGGAGACCCAGTACTTC.

This clonotype showed up just a few times. V is TRBV6-1 and J is TRBJ1-5; D gene uncertain. The germline V and J ends were trimmed by 3 bases and 7 bases, with 4 bases remaining between them. This CDR3 region has 11 residues. Germline values: CDR1 MNHNS, CDR2 SASEGT. In DNA, the CDR3 is TGTGCCAGCAGTGACGACCAGCCCCAGCATTTT. This sequence encodes CASSDDQPQHF.

This clonotype showed up just a few times. The chain has TRBV7-9 and TRBJ1-1; D is ambiguous. Germline V CDR1 and CDR2: SEHNR, FQNEAQ (reference sequence). V lost 7 bases, J lost 4 bases, and 10 bases lay in between. The CDR3 spans 12 residues. The DNA of the CDR3 is TGTGCCAGCAAAGACGGGAGCACTGAAGCTTTCTTT. The encoded protein is CASKDGSTEAFF.

This clonotype was picked up a small number of times. V is TRBV29-1 and J is TRBJ1-1, with 7 nucleotides matching TRBD1. The V segment lost 3 bases and the J segment 4 bases; nucleotides outside the gene matches: 8. CDR3 length: 14 amino acids. Germline lookup yields CDR1 SQVTM and CDR2 ANQGSEA. CDR3 in amino acids: CSVDRGQAATEAFF. DNA for the CDR3: TGCAGCGTTGACCGCGGACAGGCGGCCACTGAAGCTTTCTTT.

This clonotype occurred a few times. The chain links TRBV12-3 or TRBV12-4 to TRBJ2-7, with 8 nucleotides matching TRBD1. CDR3 length: 14 residues. The V segment lost 4 bases and the J segment 7 bases; nucleotides outside the gene matches: 9. The CDR3 here is CASSSIPQGDEQYF. The CDR3 DNA is TGTGCCAGCAGTTCAATTCCACAGGGGGATGAGCAGTACTTC.

This clonotype was seen a handful of times. The chain has TRBV7-9 and TRBJ2-7; weak D call: TRBD2 (6 bases). V lost 5 bases to trimming and J lost 0 bases, with 11 bases between them. This CDR3 contains 14 residues. Germline values: CDR1 SEHNR, CDR2 FQNEAQ (reference sequence). Here the CDR3 DNA reads TGTGCCAGCAGCGGAGGGTCAAGCTCCTACGAGCAGTACTTC. It yields the protein CASSGGSSSYEQYF.

This clonotype has ten or more counts. This chain uses TRBV15 with TRBJ1-1, with 9 bases fitting TRBD1. The CDR3 runs to 14 residues. CDR1 is LNHNV and CDR2 is YYDKDF in the germline V gene (reference sequence). Trimming removed 0 bases from V and 10 bases from J; junction bases left unmatched: 6. The CDR3 here is CATSRDLPGQGAFF. For the CDR3, the DNA is TGTGCCACCAGCAGAGATCTACCGGGACAGGGAGCTTTCTTT.

This clonotype was picked up many times. This chain links TRBV5-5 with TRBJ2-7; tentatively, D is TRBD2 (6 bases). V dropped 7 bases and J dropped 1 base, with 9 bases sitting between them. This CDR3 comprises 12 residues. Germline V gene lookup returns CDR1 SGHKS and CDR2 YYEKEE (reference sequence). The CDR3 sequence is CASGTLSYEQYF. The CDR3 DNA follows: TGTGCCAGCGGGACTCTTTCCTACGAGCAGTACTTC.

Many counts were recorded for this clonotype. The chain couples TRBV5-1 to TRBJ2-2; 9 nucleotides line up with TRBD1. CDR1 is SGHRS and CDR2 is YFSETQ in the germline V gene. J lost 7 bases, V lost 6 bases, and 10 bases had no gene match. The length of the CDR3 is 15 residues. The CDR3 loop is CASIESQGAIGELFF. Here the CDR3 DNA reads TGCGCCAGCATCGAATCACAGGGGGCCATCGGGGAGCTGTTTTTT.

This clonotype has at least ten counts. Lacking the conserved final phenylalanine or tryptophan, this CDR3 likely reflects a read error. It is unclear where the CDR3 begins or ends on the DNA, so no DNA is shown, and the CDR3 is as TCRdb lists it. V is TRBV12-3 or TRBV12-4 and J is TRBJ2-1. The CDR3 length is 12 residues, termini included. CDR3 loop: CASSYRSTGYHI.

The table lists this clonotype with a few counts. The chain recombines TRBV2 with TRBJ1-4; a possible D gene is TRBD1 (5 bases). The V gene lost 1 base and the J gene lost 8 bases, with 17 bases spanning the gap. Germline CDR1 and CDR2: SNHLY and FYNNEI. This CDR3 is 16 amino acids long. CDR3 DNA: TGTGCCAGCAGTGAAGTGGGGCCCGAGTATAAAGAAAAACTGTTTTTT. As protein: CASSEVGPEYKEKLFF.

This clonotype was detected many times. This chain uses TRBV29-1 with TRBJ2-3; no firm D call. In germline, CDR1 is SQVTM, CDR2 ANQGSEA. This CDR3 region has 15 residues. With 6 bases removed from V and 5 bases from J, the gap between germline ends came to 21 bases. The CDR3 region is CSVRPGGVGVDTQYF. As DNA, the CDR3 is TGCAGCGTCCGCCCGGGCGGAGTGGGTGTAGATACGCAGTATTTT.